Presented here are 15 T cell receptor beta chains from one specimen sequenced in a study of graft-versus-host responses after intestinal transplantation (dated by TCRdb to the early 2020s). The label giving this sample's time point can be read as: cells obtained before transplantation from donor or recipient. To prepare the library, the immunoSEQ multiplex PCR assay was applied. What TCRdb holds here is the immuneACCESS table cut down to in-frame rearrangements. Part of the clones is not present; checked against another copy, under half of the missing clones reflect an unresolved V gene, and the others are unexplained. This sample holds about 93,000 clones; 90% to 95% were observed only once. Clones ranked in the top ten supply roughly 0.49% of the sample. What these receptors recognize is not known. The sequencing here drew on unstimulated CD8+ T cells sorted from spleen or lymph node cells, taken before intestinal transplant. These receptors all come from a human donor who received an intestinal transplant.

This chain joins TRBV5-1 and TRBJ2-2; 10 nucleotides line up with TRBD2. The J segment lost 10 bases and the V segment lost 5 bases, leaving 11 bases of the junction unmatched. There are 15 residues in the CDR3. In germline, CDR1 is SGHRS, CDR2 YFSETQ. The chain's CDR3 is CASRASGGLEAELFF. DNA of the CDR3: TGCGCCAGCAGGGCTAGCGGGGGTTTGGAAGCGGAGCTGTTTTTT.

The chain recombines TRBV5-4 with TRBJ1-2; D unresolved. V was trimmed by 0 bases and J by 0 bases, leaving 6 bases between them. The CDR3 is 14 residues long. The germline gives CDR1 SGHNT, CDR2 YYREEE (reference sequence). The DNA of the CDR3 is TGTGCCAGCAGCTTGGGGGGAGCTAACTATGGCTACACCTTC. This translates into CASSLGGANYGYTF.

The chain links TRBV19 to TRBJ1-5, with D tentatively TRBD1 (5 bases). The germline CDR1 and CDR2 sequences are LNHDA and SQIVND (reference sequence). V was cut by 1 base and J by 3 bases, with 10 bases left in between. The CDR3 sequence is 15 residues long. The CDR3 region is CASSIVSGSNQPQHF. CDR3 sequence (DNA): TGTGCCAGTAGTATAGTCTCAGGGTCCAATCAGCCCCAGCATTTT.

The chain has TRBV10-3 and TRBJ1-2; D unresolved. Trimming left V 3 bases short and J 3 bases short, with 11 bases between. The CDR3 extends over 14 amino acids. Germline CDR1 and CDR2: ENHRY and SYGVKD. The CDR3 nucleotides read TGTGCCATCAGTGACCCAGTCGATTACTATGGCTACACCTTC. It translates to CAISDPVDYYGYTF.

Remarks on this clone: At one boundary the junction diverges from the germline segment, which might be a read error. This same CDR3 is encoded by further DNA sequences in the sample. The chain links TRBV2 to TRBJ2-3; maybe TRBD2 (7 bases). The CDR3 is made up of 16 amino acids. Germline V CDR1 and CDR2: SNHLY, FYNNEI. The CDR3 DNA reads TGTGCCAGCAGTCCACAGGTGGGGGGGGGCACGGATACGCAGTATTTT. Its protein is CASSPQVGGGTDTQYF.

V usage is TRBV5-6 and J usage is TRBJ1-2; 7 positions match TRBD1. The junction had 5 bases not matched to a gene; V was cut back by 5 bases and J by 4 bases. The germline V gene encodes CDR1 SGHDT and CDR2 YYEEEE. This CDR3 region has 13 residues. The CDR3 region is CASSLTGPYGYTF. CDR3 bases: TGTGCCAGCAGTCTGACAGGGCCCTATGGCTACACCTTC.

The chain joins TRBV30 to TRBJ1-5, with D unclear. This CDR3 spans 13 amino acids. Per the germline V gene, CDR1 is GTSNPN and CDR2 is SVGIG (reference sequence). The germline V and J ends were trimmed by 2 bases and 5 bases, with 10 bases remaining between them. In DNA, the CDR3 is TGTGCCTGGAGTCAAGCCCTCTATCAGCCCCAGCATTTT. It translates to CAWSQALYQPQHF.

The CDR3 DNA follows: TGTGCCAGCAGTCCTGGGACTAGCGCACCCTACGAGCAGTACTTC. Its protein is CASSPGTSAPYEQYF. The chain links TRBV6-1 to TRBJ2-7, with 10 bases aligning to TRBD2. This CDR3 contains 15 residues. Germline lookup yields CDR1 MNHNS and CDR2 SASEGT. J lost 2 bases, V lost 5 bases, and 6 bases had no gene match.

The chain is built from TRBV19 and TRBJ1-1; possibly TRBD1 for D (6 bases). Germline V lookup: CDR1 LNHDA, CDR2 SQIVND (reference sequence). This CDR3 is 15 amino acids long. V was trimmed by 6 bases and J by 1 base, leaving 15 bases between them. DNA of the CDR3: TGTGCCAGTAGAGGGGGGGAGGGGTGGAACACTGAAGCTTTCTTT. This encodes CASRGGEGWNTEAFF.

This clone was seen once. The chain links TRBV7-6 to TRBJ2-7, with 9 nucleotides matching TRBD1. Germline assignment: CDR1 SGHVS and CDR2 FNYEAQ. This CDR3 is built from 15 residues. The trim removed 6 bases at V and 2 bases at J, leaving 8 bases unmatched. For the CDR3, the DNA is TGTGCCAGCAGTAGGACCGGGACAGGGACCTACGAGCAGTACTTC. Translated: CASSRTGTGTYEQYF.

This clone was seen a handful of times. This chain joins TRBV13 and TRBJ2-1, with D possibly TRBD1 on 5 matching bases. The length of the CDR3 is 14 residues. Germline lookup yields CDR1 PRHDT and CDR2 FYEKMQ (reference sequence). The ends were cut back, 2 bases at V and 2 bases at J, with 7 bases in the middle. CDR3 DNA sequence: TGTGCCAGCAGCTTATCAGGGACCTACAATGAGCAGTTCTTC. Amino acids: CASSLSGTYNEQFF.

This chain links TRBV19 with TRBJ1-2; TRBD1 matches at 8 bases. The germline gives CDR1 LNHDA, CDR2 SQIVND (reference sequence). The CDR3 totals 16 residues. Unmatched junction bases numbered 10, after V lost 3 bases and J lost 4 bases. The chain's CDR3 is CASSISQGAVSYGYTF. CDR3 DNA: TGTGCCAGTAGTATCTCCCAGGGGGCGGTTAGCTATGGCTACACCTTC.

J is TRBJ2-6 and V is TRBV7-9, with 9 positions matching TRBD2. The V gene end was trimmed by 5 bases and the J gene end by 2 bases; junction bases not matched to a gene: 10. The CDR3 sequence is 18 residues long. Germline CDR1 and CDR2: SEHNR and FQNEAQ (reference sequence). In DNA form, the CDR3 reads TGTGCCAGCAGCGCCCTTGGCGGGAGGGTAGCTGGGGCCAACGTCCTGACTTTC. Translating it yields CASSALGGRVAGANVLTF.

This chain joins TRBV11-2 and TRBJ2-7; 12 bases line up with TRBD2. The V segment lost 3 bases and the J segment 4 bases; nucleotides outside the gene matches: 13. In germline, CDR1 is SGHAT, CDR2 FQNNGV. The CDR3 runs 18 residues. In DNA, the CDR3 is TGTGCCAGCAGCTTTCGTTTACTAGCGGGAGGCCAAAGGTACGAGCAGTACTTC. Protein sequence: CASSFRLLAGGQRYEQYF.

Of note for this clone: This same CDR3 is encoded by further DNA sequences in the sample. This chain uses TRBV18 with TRBJ1-1; a possible D gene is TRBD1 (5 bases). Trimming took 2 bases from V and 4 from J, leaving 11 bases between them. CDR1 and CDR2 (germline): KGHSH, LQKENI. The CDR3 has 14 amino acids. The CDR3 loop is CASSPLGGSTEAFF. Written as DNA, the CDR3 is TGTGCCAGCTCACCATTGGGGGGATCCACTGAAGCTTTCTTT.